A selection of T cell receptor beta chains follows, all from one sample in a study of OX40 agonist ivuxolimab in advanced cancers. This table comes from immunoSEQ multiplex PCR, and its TCRdb copy is limited to in-frame clones, with some not included. The sample holds 100,000 or so clones, under 95% seen once. The sample consisted of CD4+ or CD8+ T cells sorted from blood, taken in a trial of the OX40 agonist ivuxolimab. The receptors derive from an adult with an advanced solid tumor such as melanoma, head and neck, liver or kidney cancer. Both conserved end residues are part of each CDR3. D genes are given only for firm matches. Expanded clones are given a class, and other clones once, few, many or no size at all.

TRBV5-4	TRBJ2-2	.	.	TGTGCCAGCAGCTCCCCAGGGGCGGGGAACACCGGGGAGCTGTTTTTT	CASSSPGAGNTGELFF
TRBV5-4	TRBJ2-5	once	.	TGTGCCAGCAGCCGTGGGGTACAAGAGACCCAGTACTTC	CASSRGVQETQYF
TRBV11-2	TRBJ1-3	.	TRBD1	TGTGCCAGCAGCCAAGGGGGCGCCGGAAACACCATATATTTT	CASSQGGAGNTIYF
TRBV7-9	TRBJ2-2	once	.	TGTGCCAGCAGCTTAGTCACGGGGTCGGGCACCGGGGAGCTGTTTTTT	CASSLVTGSGTGELFF
TRBV19	TRBJ1-2	.	TRBD1	TGTGCCAGTAGTATAGATCGACAGGGCCCTGGCTACACCTTC	CASSIDRQGPGYTF
TRBV7-2	TRBJ2-7	.	TRBD2	TGTGCCAGCAGCTACAATCCGGGACTAGCCAACGAGCAGTACTTC	CASSYNPGLANEQYF
TRBV7-9	TRBJ1-4	few	.	TGTGCCAGCCGGGACGGCTTTGCAACTAATGAAAAACTGTTTTTT	CASRDGFATNEKLFF
TRBV7-3	TRBJ2-1	.	TRBD2	TGTGCCAGCAGCTCCAGACTAGCGGGAGATGTAGGTAATGAGCAGTTCTTC	CASSSRLAGDVGNEQFF
TRBV27	TRBJ1-1	.	.	TGTGCCAGCAGTTATCGTCCGGGTGGGAACACTGAAGCTTTCTTT	CASSYRPGGNTEAFF
TRBV19	TRBJ1-3	.	.	TGTGCCAGTAGTATGGAGGCGGCCTCGATTGGGAACACCATATATTTT	CASSMEAASIGNTIYF
TRBV4-1	TRBJ2-7	.	.	TGCGCCAGCAGCCAAGGAGATGGCGAGCAGTACTTC	CASSQGDGEQYF
TRBV10-3	TRBJ1-1	.	.	TGTGCCATCAGTGCGGGTCCGGGGAAGGACACTGAAGCTTTCTTT	CAISAGPGKDTEAFF
TRBV10-3	TRBJ2-3	.	TRBD1	TGTGCCATCAGTAGGGCCGACAGGGCGGGCACAGATACGCAGTATTTT	CAISRADRAGTDTQYF
TRBV5-1	TRBJ2-5	once	TRBD1	TGCGCCAGCGGTTCAGACAGGGGCCGAGGAGAGACCCAGTACTTC	CASGSDRGRGETQYF
TRBV19	TRBJ1-4	.	TRBD1	TGTGCCAGTAGTGGGACAGAGAGGGAAAAACTGTTTTTT	CASSGTEREKLFF
TRBV6-6	TRBJ1-1	.	.	TGTGCCAGCAGTGGGCCCTCGGGAGAAGCTTTCTTT	CASSGPSGEAFF
TRBV5-1	TRBJ2-5	.	TRBD1	TGCGCCAGCACCACTCGGGGACAGGGAAGAGAGACCCAGTACTTC	CASTTRGQGRETQYF
TRBV7-8	TRBJ2-7	.	TRBD1	TGTGCCAGCAGCTTAGCCGGACAGGTTCTCTACGAGCAGTACTTC	CASSLAGQVLYEQYF
TRBV11-3	TRBJ2-1	.	TRBD2	TGTGCCAGCAGCTTAGAGGGAACAACTGCGGGAGACGAGCAGTTCTTC	CASSLEGTTAGDEQFF
TRBV19	TRBJ1-4	.	.	TGTGCCAGTAGCGAGCGGACGGAAAAACTGTTTTTT	CASSERTEKLFF
TRBV5-4	TRBJ1-3	.	TRBD1	TGTGCCAGCAGCCTCGGGACAGGGGCTTTCTCTGGAAACACCATATATTTT	CASSLGTGAFSGNTIYF
TRBV6-6	TRBJ1-4	.	TRBD1	TGTGCCAGCAGTTACAATACAGGGGGAAATGAAAAACTGTTTTTT	CASSYNTGGNEKLFF
TRBV12-5	TRBJ1-5	.	TRBD1	TGTGCTAGTGGTTGGGGACAGGGGCCCCAGCCCCAGCATTTT	CASGWGQGPQPQHF
TRBV5-1	TRBJ2-2	.	TRBD2	TGCGCCAGCAGCAGACTAGCGGGAGCGGTCACCGGGGAGCTGTTTTTT	CASSRLAGAVTGELFF